This T cell receptor (beta chain) was identified in a study of blood T cell repertoires in COVID-19. Per the original data handling: How many nucleated cells were present was estimated from reference gene primer amplification. Assay: immunoSEQ multiplex PCR; the TCRdb copy retains only in-frame clones and omits some. V and J calls plus clone size are reproduced from that table; the DNA served to infer D and trimming. The sample includes about 120,000 clones, over 80% seen only once; the top ten take almost 30%. This CDR3 has 15 residues. Germline V lookup: CDR1 LGHDT, CDR2 YNNKEL (reference sequence). Trimming took off 5 bases at V and 0 bases at J, with 11 bases between the two ends.

The chain is built from TRBV3-1 (or the pseudogene TRBV3-2) and TRBJ1-5; D unresolved. This sequence originates from a woman in her 70s with acute or convalescent COVID-19. Sequenced: peripheral blood. The CDR3 coding sequence is TGTGCCAGCAGCTCGACTGTATATAGCAATCAGCCCCAGCATTTT. This sequence encodes CASSSTVYSNQPQHF.